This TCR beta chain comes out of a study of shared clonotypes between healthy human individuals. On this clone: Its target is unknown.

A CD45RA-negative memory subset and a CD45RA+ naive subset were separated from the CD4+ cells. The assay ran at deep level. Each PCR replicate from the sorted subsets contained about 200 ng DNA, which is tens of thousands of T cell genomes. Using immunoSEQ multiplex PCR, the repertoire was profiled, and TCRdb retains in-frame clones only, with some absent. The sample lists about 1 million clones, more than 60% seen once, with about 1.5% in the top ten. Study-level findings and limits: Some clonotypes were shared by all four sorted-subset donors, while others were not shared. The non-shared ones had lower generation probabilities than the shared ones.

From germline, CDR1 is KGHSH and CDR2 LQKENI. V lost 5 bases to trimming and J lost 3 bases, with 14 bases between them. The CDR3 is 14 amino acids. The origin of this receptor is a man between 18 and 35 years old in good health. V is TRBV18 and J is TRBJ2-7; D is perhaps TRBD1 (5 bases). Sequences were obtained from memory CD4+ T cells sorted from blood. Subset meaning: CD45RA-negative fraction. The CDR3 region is CASSNGHGHYEQYF. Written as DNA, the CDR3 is TGTGCCAGCTCAAACGGACACGGACACTACGAGCAGTACTTC.